Here is one TCR beta chain with its context. The source of the sample is a study of blood T cell repertoires in COVID-19. The germline V gene has CDR1 MNHEY and CDR2 SVGEGT. The CDR3 extends over 14 amino acids. With 4 bases clipped from V and 4 bases from J, the junction kept 4 bases outside the gene matches. The table came from immunoSEQ multiplex PCR; TCRdb's copy has only in-frame clones and leaves some out. The sample gives 150,000 to 200,000 clones, about 77% of which show up once; 2.5% to 3% is in the top ten. Sample: peripheral blood. The chain links TRBV6-2 or TRBV6-3 to TRBJ1-5, with 7 bases aligning to TRBD1. This clonotype originated in a woman aged 80 or older with active or convalescent COVID-19. The CDR3 DNA reads TGTGCCAGCAGTTTCCACAGGGGAAATCAGCCCCAGCATTTT. Translation: CASSFHRGNQPQHF.